A single sample is the source of the 11 T cell receptor beta chains below, sequenced in a study of cytomegalovirus exposure and HLA in healthy donors. Profiled with immunoSEQ multiplex PCR; TCRdb holds only in-frame clones, not every one. This table holds about 160,000 clones, more than 70% found once. The sequenced material came from PBMCs. The source of these receptors is a man aged 25 to 40 in good health and CMV-seropositive.

The chain joins TRBV27 to TRBJ2-1; 10 bases map to TRBD1. J lost 4 bases, V lost 6 bases, and 6 bases had no gene match. Germline V gene lookup returns CDR1 MNHEY and CDR2 SMNVEV (reference sequence). This CDR3 has 15 amino acids. The CDR3 protein is CASSQDRGLYNEQFF. The CDR3 nucleotides read TGTGCCAGCAGCCAAGACAGGGGGCTATACAATGAGCAGTTCTTC.

The chain's CDR3 is CASSLALAPDRDYSGANVLTF. CDR3 DNA: TGTGCCAGCAGTTTAGCCTTAGCCCCGGACAGGGACTACTCTGGGGCCAACGTCCTGACTTTC. The genes are TRBV27 and TRBJ2-6; possible D gene TRBD1, 8 bases. Trimming pared 2 bases from V and 0 bases from J, leaving 23 bases between. This CDR3 has 21 residues. Germline V gene lookup returns CDR1 MNHEY and CDR2 SMNVEV (reference sequence).

In its sample, this clone was seen a few times. The chain links TRBV14 to TRBJ1-2, with D tentatively TRBD1 (5 bases). This CDR3 has 14 amino acids. Trimming shortened V by 4 bases and J by 8 bases, and 17 bases separated the two germline ends. Germline V gives CDR1 SGHDN, CDR2 FVKESK. Here the CDR3 reads CASSPRYGGGGYTF. CDR3 coding DNA: TGTGCCAGCAGCCCAAGATATGGGGGAGGCGGCTACACCTTC.

This clone showed up just a few times. This sequence joins TRBV11-3 and TRBJ1-1; unclear D gene. V was trimmed by 5 bases and J by 3 bases, leaving 13 bases between them. CDR1 is SGHNT and CDR2 is YENEEA in the germline V gene. The CDR3 runs 14 residues. The CDR3 is CASSRRAVDTEAFF. Written as DNA, the CDR3 is TGTGCCAGCAGCCGGAGGGCAGTCGACACTGAAGCTTTCTTT.

This chain joins TRBV5-1 and TRBJ2-3; TRBD1 matches at 10 bases. V shed 4 bases and J 3 bases; nucleotides not matched to a gene: 5. The CDR3 extends over 15 amino acids. CDR1 SGHRS and CDR2 YFSETQ come from the germline V gene. The CDR3 bases are TGCGCCAGCAGCCTCGGACAGGGGGGAACAGATACGCAGTATTTT. Its translation is CASSLGQGGTDTQYF.

The CDR3 DNA reads TGTGCCAGCAGTGTGGACAGGTTTCTACAGTACTTC. Protein: CASSVDRFLQYF. The chain links TRBV6-1 to TRBJ2-7, with TRBD1 matching over 7 bases. This CDR3 is built from 12 residues. CDR1 and CDR2 (germline): MNHNS, SASEGT. V dropped 4 bases and J dropped 10; count of bases not matched to a gene: 7.

This clone was seen more than once but under ten times. At the DNA level, this CDR3 is encoded by other sequences in the same sample as well. This chain links TRBV5-1 with TRBJ1-3; D not certain. Trimming shortened V by 0 bases and J by 1 base, and 5 bases separated the two germline ends. Per the germline V gene, CDR1 is SGHRS and CDR2 is YFSETQ. The CDR3 has 14 amino acids. CDR3 amino acids: CASSLASSGNTIYF. The CDR3, as DNA: TGCGCCAGCAGCTTGGCCAGTTCTGGAAACACCATATATTTT.

The chain links TRBV10-1 to TRBJ2-5, with 14 bases that match TRBD2. Germline lookup yields CDR1 WNHNN and CDR2 SYGVQD (reference sequence). The CDR3 contains 14 residues. V was clipped by 7 bases and J by 7 bases; unmatched bases: 5. CDR3 residues: CASMGLAGEGTQYF. In DNA, the CDR3 is TGCGCCAGCATGGGACTAGCGGGAGAAGGGACCCAGTACTTC.

The DNA for the CDR3 is TGCGCCAGCAGCCGGTTAGCGGGGGGCACAGATACGCAGTATTTT. This translates into CASSRLAGGTDTQYF. This chain uses TRBV4-3 with TRBJ2-3; TRBD2 agrees at 9 bases. Germline V lookup: CDR1 LGHNA, CDR2 YSLEER. V gave up 4 bases and J gave up 1 base; unmatched junction bases: 3. The length of the CDR3 is 15 residues.

The rearrangement links TRBV5-4 to TRBJ2-5, with TRBD1 as a possible D gene (6 bases). The CDR3 extends over 16 amino acids. V lost 3 bases to trimming and J lost 5 bases, with 20 bases between them. CDR1 is SGHNT, CDR2 YYREEE, per germline (reference sequence). The CDR3 coding sequence is TGTGCCAGCAGCTGGTCAACAGGGCCCGGCGAGGAGACCCAGTACTTC. It yields the protein CASSWSTGPGEETQYF.

The V gene is TRBV11-2, the J gene TRBJ2-2; D is perhaps TRBD2 (6 bases). The CDR3 extends over 16 amino acids. In germline, CDR1 is SGHAT, CDR2 FQNNGV. V was pared by 2 bases and J by 1 base, with 11 bases between. CDR3 loop: CASSLILARNTGELFF. The DNA for the CDR3 is TGTGCCAGCAGCTTAATCCTAGCGAGGAACACCGGGGAGCTGTTTTTT.